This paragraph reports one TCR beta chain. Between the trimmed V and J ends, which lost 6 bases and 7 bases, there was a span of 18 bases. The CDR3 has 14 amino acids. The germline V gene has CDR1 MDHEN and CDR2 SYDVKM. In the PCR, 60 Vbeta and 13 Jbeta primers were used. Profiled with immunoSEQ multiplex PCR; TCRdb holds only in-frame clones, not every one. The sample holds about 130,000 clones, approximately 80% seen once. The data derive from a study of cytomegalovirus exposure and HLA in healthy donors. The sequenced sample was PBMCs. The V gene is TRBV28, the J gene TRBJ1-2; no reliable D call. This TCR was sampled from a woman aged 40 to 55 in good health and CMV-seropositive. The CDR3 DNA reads TGTGCCAGCAGCGATCCGGGATCATCATTTGGCTACACCTTC. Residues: CASSDPGSSFGYTF.